These 32 T cell receptor beta chains were sequenced from one sample in a study of blood T cell repertoires in COVID-19. Sequencing used immunoSEQ multiplex PCR; TCRdb keeps in-frame clones, though not all of them. This table has some 220,000 clones, 86% appearing once. The sample was PBMCs or T cells enriched from blood (not recorded which). Receptor source: a woman aged 45-59 years in a cohort exposed to, infected with or recovered from COVID-19 (not recorded which).

The V call is TRBV4-3, the J call TRBJ1-3; D gene uncertain. The CDR3 consists of 15 residues. V gave up 1 base and J gave up 6 bases, with 13 bases separating them. The germline CDR1 and CDR2 sequences are LGHNA and YSLEER. In DNA, the CDR3 is TGCGCCAGCAGCCAAGCCGCTGGCCGACAAAACACCATATATTTT. It specifies CASSQAAGRQNTIYF.

This clone was counted a single time. The chain employs TRBV4-2 and TRBJ1-3, with unresolved D. CDR3 length: 17 residues. V lost 3 bases and J lost 4, with 19 bases in between. Looked up from germline, CDR1 is LGHNA and CDR2 is YNFKEQ. The CDR3 loop reads CASSHPERRGSGNTIYF. The CDR3 nucleotides read TGTGCCAGCAGCCACCCAGAACGGAGAGGGTCGGGAAACACCATATATTTT.

The CDR3 loop is CASSQVYRGGTEAFF. The DNA for the CDR3 is TGTGCCAGCAGCCAAGTTTATCGGGGGGGGACTGAAGCTTTCTTT. The chain links TRBV14 to TRBJ1-1, with a tentative D call TRBD1 (5 bases). Germline values: CDR1 SGHDN, CDR2 FVKESK. The ends were cut back, 1 base at V and 5 bases at J, with 14 bases in the middle. The CDR3 loop spans 15 amino acids.

The genes are TRBV11-2 and TRBJ2-5; TRBD2 aligns across 8 bases. This CDR3 has 15 amino acids. Germline V gene data show CDR1 as SGHAT and CDR2 as FQNNGV. With V trimmed by 3 bases and J by 2 bases, 5 bases remained unmatched. Here the CDR3 reads CASSFNSGAQETQYF. In DNA form, the CDR3 reads TGTGCCAGCAGCTTTAATAGCGGGGCTCAAGAGACCCAGTACTTC.

This rearrangement joins TRBV4-1 to TRBJ2-7, with TRBD1 identical over 7 bases. In germline, CDR1 is MGHRA, CDR2 YSYEKL. The CDR3 covers 16 residues. V lost 2 bases, J lost 2 bases, and 9 bases stayed unmatched. CDR3 in DNA: TGCGCCAGCAGCCAACATGGGACAGCGAGAGCCTACGAGCAGTACTTC. It encodes CASSQHGTARAYEQYF.

The chain joins TRBV18 to TRBJ1-3; no definite D call. Trimming took off 1 base at V and 2 bases at J, with 18 bases between the two ends. The germline V gene encodes CDR1 KGHSH and CDR2 LQKENI. The CDR3 contains 18 residues. The CDR3: CASSPRNLRVQTGNTIYF. As DNA, the CDR3 is TGTGCCAGCTCACCACGAAATCTGCGGGTTCAGACTGGAAACACCATATATTTT.

The V gene is TRBV15, the J gene TRBJ2-3; TRBD2 is a possible D gene (6 bases). The V gene's germline CDR1 is LNHNV and CDR2 YYDKDF (reference sequence). The CDR3 is 15 amino acids. Trimming stripped 1 base from V and 10 bases from J, with 18 bases between. The CDR3 protein is CATSRALGTGSAQYF. The CDR3 coding sequence is TGTGCCACCAGCAGAGCTCTAGGGACTGGCAGTGCGCAGTATTTT.

The rearrangement joins TRBV4-2 to TRBJ2-2, with TRBD2 identical over 8 bases. CDR1 LGHNA and CDR2 YNFKEQ come from the germline V gene. This CDR3 comprises 17 residues. Trimming at V came to 0 bases and at J to 0 bases, leaving 3 bases not matched to a gene. CDR3 sequence reads: CASSQEGSGANTGELFF. CDR3 nucleotide sequence: TGTGCCAGCAGCCAAGAAGGTAGCGGGGCGAACACCGGGGAGCTGTTTTTT.

This rearrangement joins TRBV10-2 to TRBJ2-1; TRBD2 agrees at 14 bases. V was clipped by 7 bases and J by 9 bases; unmatched bases: 8. Germline V gene lookup returns CDR1 WSHSY and CDR2 SAAADI. The CDR3 extends over 15 amino acids. The CDR3 region is CASIPTSGGAGEQFF. As DNA, the CDR3 is TGCGCCAGCATCCCGACTAGCGGGGGGGCCGGTGAGCAGTTCTTC.

The genes are TRBV5-1 and TRBJ1-1, with D tentatively TRBD1 (5 bases). The V and J ends lost 1 base and 4 bases respectively, with 14 bases between them. This CDR3 spans 15 amino acids. CDR1 and CDR2 (germline): SGHRS, YFSETQ. The CDR3 nucleotides are TGCGCCAGCAGCTTGTCGATAGGGGATATCACTGAAGCTTTCTTT. Encoded protein: CASSLSIGDITEAFF.

The rearrangement links TRBV5-4 to TRBJ2-1, with TRBD2 identical over 10 bases. Germline V gene lookup returns CDR1 SGHNT and CDR2 YYREEE (reference sequence). Losses at the gene ends were 3 bases for V and 10 bases for J; bases not matched to a gene: 10. The CDR3 sequence is 15 residues long. CDR3 in DNA: TGTGCCAGCAGCTCCGGACTAGCGGTGGCTCGAGAGCAGTTCTTC. Protein: CASSSGLAVAREQFF.

This chain links TRBV4-1 with TRBJ2-7, with 9 bases identical to TRBD2. The CDR3 covers 18 residues. V lost 0 bases, J lost 0 bases, and 9 bases stayed unmatched. The germline V gene has CDR1 MGHRA and CDR2 YSYEKL. The CDR3 nucleotides are TGCGCCAGCAGCCAAGATCAGCGACTAGCGGAGAGCTCCTACGAGCAGTACTTC. This encodes CASSQDQRLAESSYEQYF.

The J gene is TRBJ1-5, the V gene TRBV10-3; a possible D gene is TRBD1 (5 bases). In germline, CDR1 is ENHRY, CDR2 SYGVKD. The CDR3 has 15 residues. V lost 2 bases, J lost 2 bases, and 10 bases lay in between. CDR3 nucleotide sequence: TGTGCCATCAGTGAGCAGGGTTTGGGCAATCAGCCCCAGCATTTT. Translating gives CAISEQGLGNQPQHF.

The rearrangement links TRBV2 to TRBJ2-7; 10 nucleotides agree with TRBD1. The junction had 7 bases not matched to a gene; V was cut back by 6 bases and J by 11 bases. This CDR3 comprises 12 residues. CDR1 is SNHLY, CDR2 FYNNEI, per germline. CDR3 in DNA: TGTGCCAGCAGCCCGGGACAGGGGTTGGAGTACTTC. Its translation is CASSPGQGLEYF.

The V call is TRBV11-3, the J call TRBJ2-1, with D perhaps TRBD2 (6 bases). Germline V gene data show CDR1 as SGHNT and CDR2 as YENEEA. V was trimmed by 5 bases and J by 3 bases, leaving 20 bases between them. The CDR3 is 17 residues long. The CDR3 loop reads CASSPGSRGGNYNEQFF. CDR3 nucleotide sequence: TGTGCCAGCAGCCCCGGGTCGCGGGGCGGCAACTACAATGAGCAGTTCTTC. The whole variable domain, filled in from reference TRBV11-3 and TRBJ2-1, reads EAGVVQSPRYKIIEKKQPVAFWCNPISGHNTLYWYLQNLGQGPELLIRYENEEAVDDSQLPKDRFSAERLKGVDSTLKIQPAELGDSAVYLCASSPGSRGGNYNEQFFGPGTRLTVL.

The chain recombines TRBV11-2 with TRBJ1-1; possibly TRBD1 for D (6 bases). The CDR3 runs 15 residues. The germline gives CDR1 SGHAT, CDR2 FQNNGV. V was shortened by 5 bases and J by 6 bases, with 19 bases between the two germline ends. The DNA of the CDR3 is TGTGCCAGCAGCCCGGAGCTAGGGGGAATCTCTGAAGCTTTCTTT. This sequence encodes CASSPELGGISEAFF.

This chain connects TRBV7-9 to TRBJ1-6; 8 positions match TRBD1. In germline, CDR1 is SEHNR, CDR2 FQNEAQ (reference sequence). The junction had 12 bases not matched to a gene; V was cut back by 5 bases and J by 9 bases. This CDR3 comprises 16 residues. DNA of the CDR3: TGTGCCAGCAGCCATTTACAGGGGGACGAGATTTCACCCCTCCACTTT. This translates into CASSHLQGDEISPLHF.

This chain joins TRBV11-2 and TRBJ2-7; 7 bases match TRBD1. V shed 4 bases, J shed 5 bases, and the junction held 8 bases outside the gene matches. Germline CDR1 and CDR2: SGHAT and FQNNGV. The CDR3 spans 14 residues. The CDR3, as DNA: TGTGCCAGCAGCTCCCACCGACAGGGTAACGAGCAGTACTTC. Its protein product is CASSSHRQGNEQYF.

The chain links TRBV6-2 or TRBV6-3 to TRBJ1-5; weak D call: TRBD1 (5 bases). V was clipped by 2 bases and J by 1 base, with 9 bases between them. Germline V lookup: CDR1 MNHEY, CDR2 SVGEGT. This CDR3 comprises 15 residues. The CDR3 region is CASSYHRLSNQPQHF. For the CDR3, the DNA is TGTGCCAGCAGTTACCACAGGCTAAGCAATCAGCCCCAGCATTTT.

The chain couples TRBV7-9 to TRBJ1-2; 7 positions match TRBD1. The CDR3 has 12 amino acids. Trimming at V came to 7 bases and at J to 7 bases, leaving 6 bases not matched to a gene. CDR1 and CDR2 from the germline V gene are SEHNR and FQNEAQ (reference sequence). The CDR3 reads CASNGQGGGYTF. The CDR3 nucleotides read TGTGCCAGCAATGGGCAGGGGGGTGGCTACACCTTC.

The chain joins TRBV2 to TRBJ2-3; 8 nucleotides line up with TRBD2. Losses at the gene ends were 8 bases for V and 3 bases for J; bases not matched to a gene: 7. CDR1 and CDR2 from the germline V gene are SNHLY and FYNNEI. This CDR3 has 14 residues. The CDR3 spells CASSPGLETDTQYF. CDR3 sequence (DNA): TGTGCCAGCTCCCCGGGACTAGAGACAGATACGCAGTATTTT.

The chain recombines TRBV3-1 (or the pseudogene TRBV3-2) with TRBJ1-1; D is undetermined. The CDR3 totals 13 residues. V lost 1 base, J lost 8 bases, and 11 bases lay in between. CDR1 LGHDT and CDR2 YNNKEL come from the germline V gene (reference sequence). The CDR3 here is CASSQGPGGEAFF. In nucleotides, the CDR3 is TGTGCCAGCAGCCAAGGGCCAGGAGGAGAAGCTTTCTTT.

This chain links TRBV2 with TRBJ1-1, with D unresolved. The length of the CDR3 is 15 residues. Per the germline V gene, CDR1 is SNHLY and CDR2 is FYNNEI. V lost 0 bases, J lost 7 bases, and 15 bases lay in between. The CDR3 protein is CASSEALRVAFEAFF. In DNA form, the CDR3 reads TGTGCCAGCAGTGAAGCGCTTCGAGTAGCCTTTGAAGCTTTCTTT.

The rearrangement joins TRBV18 to TRBJ2-7, with 7 bases matching TRBD1. V was clipped by 4 bases and J by 3 bases; unmatched bases: 3. Germline lookup yields CDR1 KGHSH and CDR2 LQKENI. The CDR3 runs 13 residues. DNA of the CDR3: TGTGCCAGCTCACTAGGGGACAGCTACGAGCAGTACTTC. Protein product: CASSLGDSYEQYF. Supplemented by reference TRBV18 and TRBJ2-7, the full variable domain reads NAGVMQNPRHLVRRRGQEARLRCSPMKGHSHVYWYRQLPEEGLKFMVYLQKENIIDESGMPKERFSAEFPKEGPSILRIQQVVRGDSAAYFCASSLGDSYEQYFGPGTRLTVT.

This chain links TRBV5-4 with TRBJ1-3; a possible D gene is TRBD1 (5 bases). In germline, CDR1 is SGHNT, CDR2 YYREEE (reference sequence). With 4 bases removed from V and 1 base from J, the gap between germline ends came to 12 bases. The CDR3 spans 15 residues. The CDR3 reads CASSKSTDSGNTIYF. The DNA of the CDR3 is TGTGCCAGCAGCAAGTCGACAGATTCTGGAAACACCATATATTTT.

The gene calls are TRBV5-1 and TRBJ1-1; maybe TRBD1 (5 bases). The V gene lost 1 base and the J gene lost 4 bases, with 14 bases spanning the gap. This CDR3 has 15 amino acids. The germline gives CDR1 SGHRS, CDR2 YFSETQ. The chain's CDR3 is CASSLQGQGGTEAFF. The DNA of the CDR3 is TGCGCCAGCAGCTTGCAGGGTCAGGGCGGCACTGAAGCTTTCTTT.

The chain has TRBV11-3 and TRBJ1-1; D might be TRBD1 (5 bases). V shed 3 bases and J shed 5 bases, with 7 bases lying between them. Germline CDR1 is SGHNT and CDR2 is YENEEA. The CDR3 consists of 12 residues. CDR3 bases: TGTGCCAGCAGCTTCACAGGAACTGAAGCTTTCTTT. Protein sequence: CASSFTGTEAFF.

This chain joins TRBV10-3 and TRBJ2-2, with 10 bases lining up with TRBD1. This CDR3 has 17 amino acids. Losses at the gene ends were 8 bases for V and 7 bases for J; bases not matched to a gene: 16. CDR1 and CDR2 (germline): ENHRY, SYGVKD. CDR3 protein: CAIRTPTGTGDIGELFF. In nucleotides, the CDR3 is TGTGCCATCCGAACCCCGACCGGGACAGGGGATATCGGGGAGCTGTTTTTT.

The rearrangement links TRBV6-2 or TRBV6-3 to TRBJ1-2; D is possibly TRBD1 (5 bases). V lost 6 bases to trimming and J lost 0 bases, with 17 bases between them. The CDR3 is 16 amino acids. Looked up from germline, CDR1 is MNHEY and CDR2 is SVGEGT. The CDR3 loop reads CASSEWQQGSNYGYTF. The CDR3 region has the DNA TGTGCCAGCAGCGAGTGGCAGCAGGGATCTAACTATGGCTACACCTTC.

This clone was observed once. This rearrangement joins TRBV2 to TRBJ1-3, with D hard to call. The CDR3 totals 15 residues. The V end lost 7 bases, the J end lost 0 bases, and 13 bases lay between the germline ends. Germline V gene data show CDR1 as SNHLY and CDR2 as FYNNEI. In DNA, the CDR3 is TGTGCCAGCACCCGAGGGCCGAGCTCTGGAAACACCATATATTTT. It is translated as CASTRGPSSGNTIYF.

The CDR3 DNA reads as TGTGCCAGCAGCCTTGGTATTGGAGATGAGCAGTTCTTC. Its protein product is CASSLGIGDEQFF. The rearrangement joins TRBV7-3 to TRBJ2-1; D gene unclear. The V end lost 5 bases, the J end lost 8 bases, and 13 bases lay between the germline ends. The CDR3 sequence is 13 residues long. Germline CDR1 and CDR2: SGHTA and FQGTGA.

The CDR3 spells CASKGVQNTEAFF. The CDR3 DNA sequence: TGTGCCAGTAAGGGGGTTCAGAACACTGAAGCTTTCTTT. The genes are TRBV19 and TRBJ1-1; a possible D gene is TRBD1 (6 bases). CDR1 and CDR2 from the germline V gene are LNHDA and SQIVND (reference sequence). The V end was cut by 7 bases, the J end by 1 base, with 10 bases between. The CDR3 has 13 amino acids.